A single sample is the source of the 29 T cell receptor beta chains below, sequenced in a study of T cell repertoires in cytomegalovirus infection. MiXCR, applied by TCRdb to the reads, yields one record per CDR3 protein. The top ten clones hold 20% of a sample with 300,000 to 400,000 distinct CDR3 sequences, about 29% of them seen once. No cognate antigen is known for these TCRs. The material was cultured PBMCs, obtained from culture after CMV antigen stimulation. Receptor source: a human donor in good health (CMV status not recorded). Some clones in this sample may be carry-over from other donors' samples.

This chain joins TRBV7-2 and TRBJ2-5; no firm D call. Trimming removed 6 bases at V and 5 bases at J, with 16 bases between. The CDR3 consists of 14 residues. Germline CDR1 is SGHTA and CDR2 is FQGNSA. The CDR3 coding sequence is TGTGCCAGCAGTGGATTTAGCATCTCGGAGACCCAGTACTTC. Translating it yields CASSGFSISETQYF.

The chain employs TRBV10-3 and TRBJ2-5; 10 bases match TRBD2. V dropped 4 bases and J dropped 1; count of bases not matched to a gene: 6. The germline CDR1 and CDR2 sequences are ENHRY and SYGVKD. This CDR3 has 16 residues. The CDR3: CAISGSGGTPQETQYF. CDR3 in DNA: TGTGCCATCAGTGGTAGCGGGGGGACACCCCAAGAGACCCAGTACTTC.

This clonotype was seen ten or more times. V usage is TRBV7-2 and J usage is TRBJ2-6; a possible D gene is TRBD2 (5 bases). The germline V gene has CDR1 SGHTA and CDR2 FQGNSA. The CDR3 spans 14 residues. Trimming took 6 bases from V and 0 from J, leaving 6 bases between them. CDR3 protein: CASSRGSGANVLTF. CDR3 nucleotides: TGTGCCAGCAGTCGGGGCTCTGGGGCCAACGTCCTGACTTTC.

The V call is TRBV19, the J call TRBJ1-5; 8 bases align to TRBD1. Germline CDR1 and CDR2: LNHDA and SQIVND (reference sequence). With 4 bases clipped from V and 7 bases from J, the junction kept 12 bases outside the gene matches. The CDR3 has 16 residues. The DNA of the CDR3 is TGTGCCAGTAGTACCCGACAGGGGAGTGTCGAGCAGCCCCAGCATTTT. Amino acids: CASSTRQGSVEQPQHF.

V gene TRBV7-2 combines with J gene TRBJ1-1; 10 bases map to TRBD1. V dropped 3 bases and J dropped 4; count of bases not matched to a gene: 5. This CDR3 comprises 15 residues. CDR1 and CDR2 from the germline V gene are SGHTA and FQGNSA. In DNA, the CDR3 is TGTGCCAGCAGCTTGACAGGGGGCTCTTTCACTGAAGCTTTCTTT. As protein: CASSLTGGSFTEAFF.

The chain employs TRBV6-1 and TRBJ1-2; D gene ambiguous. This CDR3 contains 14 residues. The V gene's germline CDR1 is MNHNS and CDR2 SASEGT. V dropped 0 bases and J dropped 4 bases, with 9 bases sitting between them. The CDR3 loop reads CASSEAAGPYGYTF. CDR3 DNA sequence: TGTGCCAGCAGTGAAGCGGCGGGCCCCTATGGCTACACCTTC.

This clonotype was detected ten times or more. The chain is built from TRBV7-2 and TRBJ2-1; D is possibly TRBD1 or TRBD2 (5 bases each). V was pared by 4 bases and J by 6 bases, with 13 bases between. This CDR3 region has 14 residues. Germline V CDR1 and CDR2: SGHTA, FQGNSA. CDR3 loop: CASSSLGAGNEQFF. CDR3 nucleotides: TGTGCCAGCAGCTCCCTCGGGGCGGGCAATGAGCAGTTCTTC.

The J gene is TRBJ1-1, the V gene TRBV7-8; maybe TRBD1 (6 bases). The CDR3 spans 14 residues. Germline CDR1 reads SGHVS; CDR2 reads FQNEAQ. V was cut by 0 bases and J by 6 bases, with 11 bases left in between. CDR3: CASSLATGKAEAFF. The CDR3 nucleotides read TGTGCCAGCAGCTTAGCCACAGGGAAGGCTGAAGCTTTCTTT.

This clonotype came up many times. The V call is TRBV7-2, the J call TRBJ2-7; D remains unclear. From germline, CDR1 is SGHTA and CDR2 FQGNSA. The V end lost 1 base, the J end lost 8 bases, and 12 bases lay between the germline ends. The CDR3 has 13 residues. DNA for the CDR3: TGTGCCAGCAGCTTAGACCCTCCTACGCAGCAGTACTTC. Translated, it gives CASSLDPPTQQYF.

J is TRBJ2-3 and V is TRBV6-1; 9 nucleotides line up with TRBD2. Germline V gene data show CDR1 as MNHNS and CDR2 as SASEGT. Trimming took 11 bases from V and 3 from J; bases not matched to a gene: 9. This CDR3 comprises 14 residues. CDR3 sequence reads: CACCSAGGTDTQYF. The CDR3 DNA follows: TGTGCCTGCTGTTCGGCGGGAGGGACAGATACGCAGTATTTT.

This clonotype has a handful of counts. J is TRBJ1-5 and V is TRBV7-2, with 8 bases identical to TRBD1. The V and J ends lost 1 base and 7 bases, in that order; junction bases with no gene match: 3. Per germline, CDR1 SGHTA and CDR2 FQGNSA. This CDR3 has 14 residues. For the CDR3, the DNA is TGTGCCAGCAGCTTAGTAACAGGGGGACAGCCCCAGCATTTT. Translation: CASSLVTGGQPQHF.

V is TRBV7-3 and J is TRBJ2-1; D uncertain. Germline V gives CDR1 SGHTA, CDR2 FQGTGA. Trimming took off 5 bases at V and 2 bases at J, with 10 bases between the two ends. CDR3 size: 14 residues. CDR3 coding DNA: TGTGCCAGCAGCCCTGATAGGGCCTACAATGAGCAGTTCTTC. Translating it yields CASSPDRAYNEQFF.

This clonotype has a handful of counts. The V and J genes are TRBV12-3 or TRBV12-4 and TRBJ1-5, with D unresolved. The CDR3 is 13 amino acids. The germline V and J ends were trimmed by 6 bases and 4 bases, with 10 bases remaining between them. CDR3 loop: CASSPLLNQPQHF. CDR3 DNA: TGTGCCAGCAGCCCCCTCCTTAATCAGCCCCAGCATTTT.

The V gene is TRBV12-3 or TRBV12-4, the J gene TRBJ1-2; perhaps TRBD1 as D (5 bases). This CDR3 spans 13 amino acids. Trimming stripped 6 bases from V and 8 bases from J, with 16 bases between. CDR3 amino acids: CASRYGTSWGYTF. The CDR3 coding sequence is TGTGCCAGCAGGTACGGGACGTCGTGGGGCTACACCTTC.

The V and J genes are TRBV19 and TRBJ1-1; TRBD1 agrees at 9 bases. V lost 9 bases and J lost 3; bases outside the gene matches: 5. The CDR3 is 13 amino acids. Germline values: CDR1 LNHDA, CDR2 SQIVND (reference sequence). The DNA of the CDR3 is TGTGCCAGCAACCGGGACAGGGACACTGAAGCTTTCTTT. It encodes CASNRDRDTEAFF.

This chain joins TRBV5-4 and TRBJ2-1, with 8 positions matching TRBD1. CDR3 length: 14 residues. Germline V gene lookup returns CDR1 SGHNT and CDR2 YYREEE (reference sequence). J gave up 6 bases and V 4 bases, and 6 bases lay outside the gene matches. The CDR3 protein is CASSPPTGGNEQFF. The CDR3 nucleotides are TGTGCCAGCAGCCCCCCCACAGGGGGCAATGAGCAGTTCTTC.

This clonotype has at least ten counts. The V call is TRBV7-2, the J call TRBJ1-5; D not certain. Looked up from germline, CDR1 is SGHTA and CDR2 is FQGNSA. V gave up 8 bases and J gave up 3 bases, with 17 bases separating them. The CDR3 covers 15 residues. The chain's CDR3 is CASGSQRTSNQPQHF. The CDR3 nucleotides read TGTGCCAGCGGAAGTCAGCGGACTTCCAATCAGCCCCAGCATTTT.

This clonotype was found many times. The CDR3, as DNA: TGTGCCAGCAGCTTAGCGAGTCCTTCGATGGGGACCCAGTACTTC. Its protein is CASSLASPSMGTQYF. This chain connects TRBV7-9 to TRBJ2-5; D is ambiguous. V dropped 0 bases and J dropped 7 bases, with 15 bases sitting between them. This CDR3 has 15 residues. Germline lookup yields CDR1 SEHNR and CDR2 FQNEAQ (reference sequence).

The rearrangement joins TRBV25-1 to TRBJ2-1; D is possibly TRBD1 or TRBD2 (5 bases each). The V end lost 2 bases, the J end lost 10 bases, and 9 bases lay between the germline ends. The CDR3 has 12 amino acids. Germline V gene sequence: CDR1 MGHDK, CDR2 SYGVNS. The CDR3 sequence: CASSEGTLEQFF. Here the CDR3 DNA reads TGTGCCAGCAGTGAAGGGACGTTGGAGCAGTTCTTC.

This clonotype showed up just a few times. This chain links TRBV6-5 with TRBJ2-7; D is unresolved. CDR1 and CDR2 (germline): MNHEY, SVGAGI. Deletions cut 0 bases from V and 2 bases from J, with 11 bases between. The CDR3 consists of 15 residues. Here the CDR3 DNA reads TGTGCCAGCAGTTACTCGTTTGTAGGCGCCTACGAGCAGTACTTC. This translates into CASSYSFVGAYEQYF.

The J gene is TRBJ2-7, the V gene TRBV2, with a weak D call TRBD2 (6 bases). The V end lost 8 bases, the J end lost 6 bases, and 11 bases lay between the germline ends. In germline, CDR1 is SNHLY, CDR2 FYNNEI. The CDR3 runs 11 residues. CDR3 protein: CASVVAAEQYF. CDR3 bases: TGTGCCAGCGTCGTAGCGGCCGAGCAGTACTTC.

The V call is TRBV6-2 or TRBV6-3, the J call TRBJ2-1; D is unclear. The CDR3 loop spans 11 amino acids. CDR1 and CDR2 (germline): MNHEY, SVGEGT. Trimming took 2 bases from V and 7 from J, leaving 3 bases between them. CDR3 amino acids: CASSYGNEQFF. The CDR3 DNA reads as TGTGCCAGCAGTTACGGGAATGAGCAGTTCTTC.

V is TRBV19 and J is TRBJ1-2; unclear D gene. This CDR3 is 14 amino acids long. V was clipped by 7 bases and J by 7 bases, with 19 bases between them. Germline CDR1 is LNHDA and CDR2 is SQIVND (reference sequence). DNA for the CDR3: TGTGCCAGTAAGCCAGGCGGGCAGGACGTTGGCTACACCTTC. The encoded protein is CASKPGGQDVGYTF.

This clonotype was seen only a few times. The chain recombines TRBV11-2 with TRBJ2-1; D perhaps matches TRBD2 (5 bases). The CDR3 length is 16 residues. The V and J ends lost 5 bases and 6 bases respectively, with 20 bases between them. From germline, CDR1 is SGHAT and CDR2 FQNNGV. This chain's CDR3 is CASSPRRGTHGNEQFF. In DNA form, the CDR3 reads TGTGCCAGCAGCCCTCGACGGGGAACTCACGGCAATGAGCAGTTCTTC.

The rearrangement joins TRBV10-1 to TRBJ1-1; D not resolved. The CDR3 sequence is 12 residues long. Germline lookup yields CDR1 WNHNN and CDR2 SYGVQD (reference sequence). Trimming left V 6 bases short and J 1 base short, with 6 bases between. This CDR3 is CASRGTNTEAFF. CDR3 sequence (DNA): TGCGCCAGCAGAGGAACGAACACTGAAGCTTTCTTT.

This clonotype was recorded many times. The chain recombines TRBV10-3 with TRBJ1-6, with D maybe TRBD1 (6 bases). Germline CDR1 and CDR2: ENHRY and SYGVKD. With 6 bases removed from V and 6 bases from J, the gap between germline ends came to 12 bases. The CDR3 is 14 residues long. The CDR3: CAIRPGDRNSPLHF. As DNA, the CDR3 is TGTGCCATCAGGCCAGGGGACCGTAATTCACCCCTCCACTTT.

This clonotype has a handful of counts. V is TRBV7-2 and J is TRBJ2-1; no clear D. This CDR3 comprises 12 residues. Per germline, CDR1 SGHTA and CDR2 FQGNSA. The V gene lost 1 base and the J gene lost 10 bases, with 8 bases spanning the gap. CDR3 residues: CASSLVKLEQFF. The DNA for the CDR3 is TGTGCCAGCAGCTTAGTCAAACTGGAGCAGTTCTTC.

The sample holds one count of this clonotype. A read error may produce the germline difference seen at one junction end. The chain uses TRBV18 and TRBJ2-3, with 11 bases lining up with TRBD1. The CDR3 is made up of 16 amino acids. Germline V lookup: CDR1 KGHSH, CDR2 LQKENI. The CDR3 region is CASSAARTGGVDTQNF. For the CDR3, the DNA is TGTGCCAGCTCAGCCGCCCGGACAGGGGGCGTAGATACGCAGAATTTT. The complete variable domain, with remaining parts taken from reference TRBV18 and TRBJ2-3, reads NAGVMQNPRHLVRRRGQEARLRCSPMKGHSHVYWYRQLPEEGLKFMVYLQKENIIDESGMPKERFSAEFPKEGPSILRIQQVVRGDSAAYFCASSAARTGGVDTQNFGPGTRLTVL.

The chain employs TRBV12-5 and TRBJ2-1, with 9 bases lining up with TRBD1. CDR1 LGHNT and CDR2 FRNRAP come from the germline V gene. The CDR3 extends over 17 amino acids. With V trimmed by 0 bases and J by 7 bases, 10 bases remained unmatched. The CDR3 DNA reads TGTGCTAGTGGTTTGGTAATAGGGGGACAGGGTCAAAATGAGCAGTTCTTC. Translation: CASGLVIGGQGQNEQFF.